This T cell receptor (delta chain) stems from a study of Vδ1+ human thymocytes. Study findings and constraints: Donors shared many TRG clonotypes but few TRD clonotypes. Despite high sort purity, about 20% of thymic T cell receptor delta sequences were Vdelta2. Highly polyclonal TRG and TRD repertoires with Gaussian CDR3 length distributions appeared in thymus.

The sorted cells were CD3+ Vdelta1+ Vdelta2- thymocytes from alphabeta-depleted thymus. Sorted Vdelta1+ thymocytes were roughly 96% to 99.6% pure. Sequences come from RNA converted to cDNA by reverse transcription. Multiplex PCR used pooled V-gene forward primers and a constant-region reverse primer to amplify CDR3s. TCRdb made new clone calls on the multiplex PCR reads using CATT. The table includes about 25,000 delta-chain clones, around 7.7% detected once. The germline V gene has CDR1 GEAIGNYY and CDR2 EKD. The CDR3 spans 16 residues. V dropped 4 bases and J dropped 2; count of bases not matched to a gene: 6. This clone ranks as medium-sized. Its cognate antigen is unknown. Other DNA sequences in this specimen translate into the identical CDR3.

The sequencing sample was made of Vdelta1+ gamma-delta thymocytes from the thymus. As to subset: FACS-sorted CD3+ TCRalphabeta- TCRVdelta1+ TCRVdelta2- thymocytes. This chain links TRDV2 with TRDJ1; the match to TRDD3 covers 13 bases. This sequence was found in a girl under three years old who had congenital heart surgery. CDR3 sequence: CACDILLGDTTDKLIF. CDR3 bases: TGTGCCTGTGATATCCTACTGGGGGATACGACCGATAAACTCATCTTT.